This T cell receptor (beta chain) originates from a study of cytomegalovirus exposure and HLA in healthy donors. Study-level points and caveats: Later, an analysis found that common viral pathogens appeared to be linked with several of the most significant clusters.

Trimming cost V 6 bases and J 3 bases; bases outside gene matches: 8. Per the germline V gene, CDR1 is SGHTA and CDR2 is FQGNSA. This CDR3 contains 15 residues. The PCR had 60 Vbeta and 13 Jbeta primers. Libraries were prepared by immunoSEQ multiplex PCR; TCRdb keeps only in-frame clonotypes and omits some of them. The sample gives fewer than 150,000 clones, around 70% of which show up once; 3.1% is in the top ten. To note about this clone: Its antigen is currently unknown.

The rearrangement joins TRBV7-2 to TRBJ2-1, with TRBD2 matching 7 bases. The receptor was derived from a man in his thirties or forties in good health and CMV-seronegative. The sequencing sample was made of PBMCs. The CDR3 is CASSLQRDLYNEQFF. The CDR3 nucleotides read TGTGCCAGCAGTTTACAGCGGGACCTCTACAATGAGCAGTTCTTC.